Reported below is one T cell receptor (beta chain). These data originate in a study of cytotoxic CD8 clonotypes in ibrutinib-treated CLL. Sequencing was performed with immunoSEQ multiplex PCR; in TCRdb, only in-frame clones are kept and a portion is missing. The sample lists tens of thousands of clones, around 82% seen once, with under 8.5% in the top ten. Germline V gene lookup returns CDR1 SGHRS and CDR2 YFSETQ. V gave up 4 bases and J gave up 1 base; unmatched junction bases: 11. The CDR3 sequence is 17 residues long. The V and J genes are TRBV5-1 and TRBJ2-5; TRBD2 agrees at 9 bases. The input for sequencing was PBMCs, taken at disease progression, from a patient treated with ibrutinib. The sequence was collected from a human donor with chronic lymphocytic leukemia. CDR3 nucleotides: TGCGCCAGCAGCCAAGGACATAGCGGGGGCCTCCAAGAGACCCAGTACTTC. Residues: CASSQGHSGGLQETQYF.